The 11 T cell receptor beta chains below come from one sample, sequenced in a study of blood T cells in healthy people across ages. A J-beta primer mix and a sample-barcoded 5' primer were used in a second PCR of roughly 7 to 12 cycles. TCRdb ran MiXCR on the 5' RACE reads and lists one entry per CDR3 protein. The sample lists about 640,000 distinct CDR3 sequences; about 43% were seen once. Source material: blood. The receptors come from a man older than 75 in good health.

The chain joins TRBV3-1 to TRBJ2-1, with 14 bases fitting TRBD2. In germline, CDR1 is LGHDT, CDR2 YNNKEL (reference sequence). The CDR3 contains 15 residues. V was clipped by 1 base and J by 9 bases; unmatched bases: 2. The CDR3 bases are TGTGCCAGCAGCCAAGGGGGACTAGCGGGAGCTGAGCAGTTCTTC. Its protein is CASSQGGLAGAEQFF.

CDR3 bases: TGTGCCAGCAATTCAGGACCCGACCCGTATTTT. This gives the protein CASNSGPDPYF. The J gene is TRBJ2-3, the V gene TRBV6-2 or TRBV6-3, with D unclear. The CDR3 length is 11 residues. The V end was cut by 7 bases, the J end by 14 bases, with 16 bases between. The germline CDR1 and CDR2 sequences are MNHEY and SVGEGT.

The chain has TRBV29-1 and TRBJ1-2; the D gene is possibly TRBD1 (6 bases). This CDR3 spans 14 amino acids. Trimming stripped 1 base from V and 4 bases from J, with 13 bases between. In germline, CDR1 is SQVTM, CDR2 ANQGSEA. CDR3 sequence reads: CSVEVPDSLYGYTF. The DNA of the CDR3 is TGCAGCGTTGAAGTCCCGGACAGCCTCTATGGCTACACCTTC. Together with reference TRBV29-1 and TRBJ1-2, the CDR3 gives the full variable domain: SAVISQKPSRDICQRGTSLTIQCQVDSQVTMMFWYRQQPGQSLTLIATANQGSEATYESGFVIDKFPISRPNLTFSTLTVSNMSPEDSSIYLCSVEVPDSLYGYTFGSGTRLTVV.

This clonotype was seen a few times. A junction end diverges from the germline sequence, so it may reflect a read error. The chain couples TRBV7-7 to TRBJ2-5; 12 bases agree with TRBD2. Germline V gene sequence: CDR1 SSHAT, CDR2 FNYEAQ (reference sequence). This CDR3 is 15 amino acids long. CDR3 nucleotides: TGTGCTAGCAGCGCCCGGACTAGCGGGGCGGAGACCCAGTACTTC. Protein sequence: CASSARTSGAETQYF.

The chain has TRBV24-1 and TRBJ2-7, with 8 positions matching TRBD2. Judging by the DNA end, TRBJ2-5 fits better; the J call may be wrong. This CDR3 has 17 residues. Germline-derived CDR1 and CDR2 are KGHDR and SFDVKD. The CDR3 DNA sequence: TGTGCCACCAGTGATACGGGGACAAGGGCGGGAGGAAAGACCCAGTACTTC. It codes for CATSDTGTRAGGKTQYF.

A few counts support this clonotype. CDR3 coding DNA: TGCAGTGCCGGACAAGGCGGACTAGCGGCCCATGAGCAGTACTTC. Its protein product is CSAGQGGLAAHEQYF. The gene calls are TRBV20-1 and TRBJ2-5, with TRBD2 matching 10 bases. This CDR3 contains 15 residues. Per germline, CDR1 DFQATT and CDR2 SNEGSKA (reference sequence). J gave up 11 bases and V 6 bases, and 18 bases lay outside the gene matches.

The chain recombines TRBV20-1 with TRBJ1-2; D ambiguous. Germline loops: CDR1 DFQATT, CDR2 SNEGSKA (reference sequence). Trimming cost V 1 base and J 2 bases, with 8 bases left between them. This CDR3 is 13 amino acids long. CDR3 amino acids: CSARVRTNYGYTF. The CDR3, as DNA: TGCAGTGCTAGAGTCCGGACCAACTATGGCTACACCTTC.

The sample holds one count of this clonotype. The genes are TRBV12-3 or TRBV12-4 and TRBJ2-2, with 13 bases matching TRBD2. V shed 6 bases, J shed 3 bases, and the junction held 4 bases outside the gene matches. This CDR3 is built from 16 residues. CDR3 nucleotide sequence: TGTGCCAGCAGAACTAGCGGGGGGGCCTACACCGGGGAGCTGTTTTTT. Its protein product is CASRTSGGAYTGELFF.

The rearrangement links TRBV5-1 to TRBJ2-5, with D tentatively TRBD1 (5 bases). CDR3 length: 14 amino acids. With 0 bases removed from V and 4 bases from J, the gap between germline ends came to 10 bases. CDR1 is SGHRS and CDR2 is YFSETQ in the germline V gene. CDR3 sequence: CASSLGQIGETQYF. CDR3 DNA: TGCGCCAGCAGCTTGGGACAGATCGGAGAGACCCAGTACTTC.

The gene calls are TRBV12-3 or TRBV12-4 and TRBJ2-3, with 7 nucleotides matching TRBD1. CDR3 length: 17 amino acids. V trimming: 6 bases; J trimming: 4 bases; junction bases outside the gene matches: 16. The CDR3 DNA sequence: TGTGCCAGCAGCCCTATACAGGGGATAACCCAGTCAGATACGCAGTATTTT. Protein product: CASSPIQGITQSDTQYF.

The chain uses TRBV30 and TRBJ1-5; possible D gene TRBD1, 5 bases. V was shortened by 2 bases and J by 7 bases, with 9 bases between the two germline ends. Looked up from germline, CDR1 is GTSNPN and CDR2 is SVGIG (reference sequence). CDR3 length: 12 amino acids. The CDR3 DNA reads as TGTGCCTGGAGTCGCCGGGGCCAGCCCCAGCATTTT. Amino acid sequence: CAWSRRGQPQHF.